This T cell receptor (beta chain) was profiled in a study of T cell clonotyping in hematopoietic cell transplantation. Recipient blood drawn about 28 days pretransplant and days 30, 100, 180 after. On this clone: Its antigen is as yet unknown.

Study-level findings and limits: Recipient TCR diversity dropped after transplant; expanded clonotypes rose from day 30 to 180. Broader posttransplant TCR repertoire diversity was predicted by graft donor and pretransplant recipient Inverse Simpson Index values. Without cell sorting, CD4 versus CD8 contributions remain unresolved.

The CDR3 totals 15 residues. Germline assignment: CDR1 MNHNS and CDR2 SASEGT. V lost 2 bases, J lost 4 bases, and 9 bases lay in between. Libraries were prepared by immunoSEQ multiplex PCR; TCRdb keeps only in-frame clonotypes and omits some of them. The sample contains 9,000 or so clones, about 82% of which appear only once. The source of this sequence is a female patient aged 30-39 years who had an allogeneic stem cell transplant, so the T cells may come from the graft donor. Some clones in this sample may be carry-over from other donors' samples. The sample here was PBMCs, taken 180 days after allogeneic stem cell transplant. The chain combines TRBV6-1 with TRBJ2-6, with D tentatively TRBD2 (6 bases). The DNA of the CDR3 is TGTGCCAGCAGTGAAAGGGGACTGGGGGCCAACGTCCTGACTTTC. Translation gives CASSERGLGANVLTF.